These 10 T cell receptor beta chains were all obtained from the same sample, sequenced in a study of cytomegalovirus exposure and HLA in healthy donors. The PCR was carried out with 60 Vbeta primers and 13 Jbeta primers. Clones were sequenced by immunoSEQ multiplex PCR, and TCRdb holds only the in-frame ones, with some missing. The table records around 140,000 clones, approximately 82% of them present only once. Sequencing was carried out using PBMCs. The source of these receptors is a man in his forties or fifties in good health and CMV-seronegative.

The CDR3 DNA follows: TGTGCCAGCAGGAGAGAGGGGGCCTCCTACAATGAGCAGTTCTTC. Translation gives CASRREGASYNEQFF. V is TRBV27 and J is TRBJ2-1; 7 bases are shared with TRBD1. V was pared by 6 bases and J by 0 bases, with 5 bases of the junction left unmatched. Germline V gene sequence: CDR1 MNHEY, CDR2 SMNVEV (reference sequence). The CDR3 spans 15 residues.

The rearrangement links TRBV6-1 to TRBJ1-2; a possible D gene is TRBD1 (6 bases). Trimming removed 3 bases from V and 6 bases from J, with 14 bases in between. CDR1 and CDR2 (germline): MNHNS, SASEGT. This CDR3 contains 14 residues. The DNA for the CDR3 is TGTGCCAGCAGTGATGCTGGGGGCGCGGATGGCTACACCTTC. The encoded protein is CASSDAGGADGYTF.

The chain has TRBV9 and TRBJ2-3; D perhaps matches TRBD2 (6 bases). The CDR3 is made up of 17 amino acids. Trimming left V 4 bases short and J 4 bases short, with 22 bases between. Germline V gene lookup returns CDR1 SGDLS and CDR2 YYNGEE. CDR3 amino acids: CASSPGLLAIGADTQYF. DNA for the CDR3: TGTGCCAGCAGCCCCGGGCTTCTAGCGATCGGAGCAGATACGCAGTATTTT.

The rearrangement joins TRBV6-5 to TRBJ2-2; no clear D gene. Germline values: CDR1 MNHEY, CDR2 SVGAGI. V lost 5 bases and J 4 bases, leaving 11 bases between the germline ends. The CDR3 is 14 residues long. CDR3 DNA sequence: TGTGCCAGCAGTCCTCGTCCGGGCACCGGGGAGCTGTTTTTT. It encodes CASSPRPGTGELFF.

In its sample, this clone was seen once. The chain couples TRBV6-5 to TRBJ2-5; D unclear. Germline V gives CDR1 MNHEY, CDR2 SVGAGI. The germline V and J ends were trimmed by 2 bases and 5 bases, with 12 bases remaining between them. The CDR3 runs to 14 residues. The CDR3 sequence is CASSYAAGRETQYF. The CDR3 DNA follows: TGTGCCAGCAGTTACGCGGCCGGCCGTGAGACCCAGTACTTC.

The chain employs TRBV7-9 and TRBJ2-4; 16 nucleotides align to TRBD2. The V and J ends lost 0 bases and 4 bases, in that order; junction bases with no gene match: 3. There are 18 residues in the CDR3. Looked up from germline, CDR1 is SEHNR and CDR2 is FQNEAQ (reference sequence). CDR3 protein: CASSLAGGLAGGKNIQYF. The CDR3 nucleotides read TGTGCCAGCAGCTTAGCAGGGGGACTAGCGGGGGGGAAAAACATTCAGTACTTC.

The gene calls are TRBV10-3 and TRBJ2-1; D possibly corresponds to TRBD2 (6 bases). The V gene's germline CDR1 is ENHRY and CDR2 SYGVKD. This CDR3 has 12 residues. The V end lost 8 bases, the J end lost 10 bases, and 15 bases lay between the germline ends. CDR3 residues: CAISNLAAEQFF. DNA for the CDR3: TGTGCCATCTCAAATTTAGCGGCCGAGCAGTTCTTC.

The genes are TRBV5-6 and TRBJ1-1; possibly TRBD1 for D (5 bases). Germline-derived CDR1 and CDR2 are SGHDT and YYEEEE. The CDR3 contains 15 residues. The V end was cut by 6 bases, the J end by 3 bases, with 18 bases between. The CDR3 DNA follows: TGTGCCAGCACCCCTGGGGGGGGAGGGTACACTGAAGCTTTCTTT. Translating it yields CASTPGGGGYTEAFF.

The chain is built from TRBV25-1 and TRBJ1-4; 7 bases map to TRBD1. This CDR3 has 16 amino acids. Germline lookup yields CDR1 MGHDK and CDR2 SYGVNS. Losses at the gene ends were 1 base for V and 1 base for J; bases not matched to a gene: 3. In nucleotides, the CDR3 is TGTGCCAGCAGTGAATGGGGACAGCGAACTAATGAAAAACTGTTTTTT. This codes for CASSEWGQRTNEKLFF.

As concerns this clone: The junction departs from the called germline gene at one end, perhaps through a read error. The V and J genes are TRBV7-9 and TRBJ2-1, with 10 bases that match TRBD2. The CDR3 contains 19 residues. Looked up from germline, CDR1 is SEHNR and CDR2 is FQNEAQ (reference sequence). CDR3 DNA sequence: TGTTCCAGCAGCCCTCTGGAAGGTAGCGGGAGGAGCCCCTACAATGAGCAGTTCTTC. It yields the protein CSSSPLEGSGRSPYNEQFF. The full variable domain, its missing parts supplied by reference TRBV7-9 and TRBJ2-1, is DTGVSQNPRHKITKRGQNVTFRCDPISEHNRLYWYRQTLGQGPEFLTYFQNEAQLEKSRLLSDRFSAERPKGSFSTLEIQRTEQGDSAMYLCSSSPLEGSGRSPYNEQFFGPGTRLTVL.